This T cell receptor beta chain was identified during a study of T cell responses to AZD1222 COVID-19 vaccine. General study points: It should be noted that donors were predominantly white British and more often female, and clonal diversity was possibly underestimated. Unmutated variant regions reportedly attract nearly half of all spike-specific TCRs.

Details on this clone: Its antigen is undetermined.

Clones were sequenced by immunoSEQ multiplex PCR, and TCRdb holds only the in-frame ones, with some missing. The sample carries just under 85,000 clones, roughly nine tenths recorded once. The CDR3 loop spans 15 amino acids. V was trimmed by 2 bases and J by 1 base, leaving 12 bases between them. Per the germline V gene, CDR1 is SGHRS and CDR2 is YFSETQ. This receptor was taken from an adult in good health. The sequenced sample was peripheral blood, obtained on day 0 of AZD1222 vaccination. The chain recombines TRBV5-1 with TRBJ1-1, with D perhaps matching TRBD1 (6 bases). The CDR3 here is CASSFRGFENTEAFF. Here the CDR3 DNA reads TGCGCCAGCAGCTTCAGGGGCTTCGAGAACACTGAAGCTTTCTTT.